Sequencing of this T cell receptor (beta chain) was carried out in a study of CD8+ T cells in alopecia areata. Study-level background: For the treated group, dosing was oral tofacitinib at 5 to 10 mg twice daily. Patients in the study were on tofacitinib for 6 to 18 months, then off it for 6 months.

The treatment here: oral pan-JAK inhibitor, 5-10 mg twice daily. Sorting of PBMCs yielded the CD4+ and CD8+ T cells. CDR1 and CDR2 from the germline V gene are SEHNR and FQNEAQ (reference sequence). CDR3 length: 16 amino acids. Germline trimming cut 8 bases from V and 4 bases from J; bases unmatched to any gene: 9. Of note for this clone: What it binds is unknown.

Study-wide results and caveats: Scalp specimens additionally yield sequences from normal skin's resident alphabeta T cells.

cDNA prepared by RNA extraction and subsequent reverse transcription served as the template for sequencing. Measured with immunoSEQ multiplex PCR; TCRdb has only the in-frame clones, and not every one. The data hold some 110,000 clones, with 58% observed a single time. The material sequenced was CD8+ T cells sorted from blood, taken at week 4, from a patient treated with tofacitinib. The receptor was derived from a human donor with alopecia areata. The rearrangement links TRBV7-9 to TRBJ2-3; 13 nucleotides match TRBD2. The CDR3 loop reads CASSPSGTSGADTQYF. The CDR3 DNA reads TGTGCCAGCTCCCCCTCCGGGACTAGCGGGGCAGATACGCAGTATTTT. The full variable domain, its missing parts supplied by reference TRBV7-9 and TRBJ2-3, is DTGVSQNPRHKITKRGQNVTFRCDPISEHNRLYWYRQTLGQGPEFLTYFQNEAQLEKSRLLSDRFSAERPKGSFSTLEIQRTEQGDSAMYLCASSPSGTSGADTQYFGPGTRLTVL.